This TCR beta chain was documented in a study of CD8+CD57+ T cells in acquired aplastic anemia. About the study: The average for DNA from sorted CD4+ and CD8+ cells was 3 to 3.5 ug.

Germline-derived CDR1 and CDR2 are SGHDT and YYEEEE. Unmatched junction bases numbered 6, after V lost 3 bases and J lost 6 bases. The CDR3 covers 13 residues. TCR beta VDJ and CDR3 were profiled, and genomic DNA was the template. TCRdb recomputed calls from the reads with MiXCR, one row per CDR3 protein. The sample has approximately 190,000 distinct CDR3 sequences; 40% to 55% are singletons. Sequencing involved patients with CD8+CD57+ cell expansion previously shown by flow cytometry. Patients had undergone no therapy by the time their blood was sampled. V gene TRBV5-6 combines with J gene TRBJ2-7, with 7 positions matching TRBD2. The source material was sorted CD4+, CD8+, or CD8+CD57+ T cells (not recorded which) from PBMCs. The source is a human donor with aplastic anemia. The CDR3 bases are TGTGCCAGCAGCTCTGTCGGGAGGCGCGAGCAGTACTTC. The encoded protein is CASSSVGRREQYF.